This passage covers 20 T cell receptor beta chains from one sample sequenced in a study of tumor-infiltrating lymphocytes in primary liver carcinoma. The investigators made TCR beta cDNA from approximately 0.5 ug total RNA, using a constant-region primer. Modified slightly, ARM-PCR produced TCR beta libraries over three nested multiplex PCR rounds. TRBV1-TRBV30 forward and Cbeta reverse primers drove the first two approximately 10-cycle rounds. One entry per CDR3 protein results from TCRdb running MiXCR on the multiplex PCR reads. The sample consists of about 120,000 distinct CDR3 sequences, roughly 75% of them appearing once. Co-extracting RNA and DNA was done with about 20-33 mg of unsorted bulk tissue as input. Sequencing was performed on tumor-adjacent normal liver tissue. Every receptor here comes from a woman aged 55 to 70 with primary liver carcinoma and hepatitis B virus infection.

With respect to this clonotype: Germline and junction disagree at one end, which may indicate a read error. DNA for the CDR3: TGTGCCAGCAACCCTAGGACGGGTCATAGCAGTCAGCCCCAGCATTTT. Its translation is CASNPRTGHSSQPQHF. J is TRBJ1-5 and V is TRBV11-3; no definite D call. Germline CDR1 is SGHNT and CDR2 is YENEEA. This CDR3 comprises 16 residues. Together with reference TRBV11-3 and TRBJ1-5, the CDR3 gives the full variable domain: EAGVVQSPRYKIIEKKQPVAFWCNPISGHNTLYWYLQNLGQGPELLIRYENEEAVDDSQLPKDRFSAERLKGVDSTLKIQPAELGDSAVYLCASNPRTGHSSQPQHFGDGTRLSIL.

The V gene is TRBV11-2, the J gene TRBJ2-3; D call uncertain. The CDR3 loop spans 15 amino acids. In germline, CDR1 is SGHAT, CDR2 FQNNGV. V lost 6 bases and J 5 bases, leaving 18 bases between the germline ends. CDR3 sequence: CASSPRARRGDTQYF. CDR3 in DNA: TGTGCCAGCAGTCCCCGGGCGAGACGTGGAGATACGCAGTATTTT. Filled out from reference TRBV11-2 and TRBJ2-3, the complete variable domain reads EAGVAQSPRYKIIEKRQSVAFWCNPISGHATLYWYQQILGQGPKLLIQFQNNGVVDDSQLPKDRFSAERLKGVDSTLKIQPAKLEDSAVYLCASSPRARRGDTQYFGPGTRLTVL.

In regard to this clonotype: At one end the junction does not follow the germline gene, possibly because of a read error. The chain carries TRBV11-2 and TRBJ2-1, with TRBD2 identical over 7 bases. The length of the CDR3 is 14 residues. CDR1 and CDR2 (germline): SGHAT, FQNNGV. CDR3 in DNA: TGCGCCAGCAGATTAGGGGAGGGGCTCAATGAGCAGTCCTTC. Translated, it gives CASRLGEGLNEQSF.

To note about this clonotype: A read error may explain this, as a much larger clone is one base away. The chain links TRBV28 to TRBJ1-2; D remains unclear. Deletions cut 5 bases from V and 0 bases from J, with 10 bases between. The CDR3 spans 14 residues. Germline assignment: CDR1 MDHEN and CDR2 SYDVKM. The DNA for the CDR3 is TGTGCCAGCAGTCCACAAGGGACTAACTATGGCTACACCTTC. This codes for CASSPQGTNYGYTF.

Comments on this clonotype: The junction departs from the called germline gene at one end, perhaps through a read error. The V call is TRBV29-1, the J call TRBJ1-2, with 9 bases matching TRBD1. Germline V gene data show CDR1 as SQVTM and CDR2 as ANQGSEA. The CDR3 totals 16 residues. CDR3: CSVEVVSGQGNYGYTF. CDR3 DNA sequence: TGCAGTGTTGAAGTGGTGTCGGGACAGGGAAACTATGGCTACACCTTC.

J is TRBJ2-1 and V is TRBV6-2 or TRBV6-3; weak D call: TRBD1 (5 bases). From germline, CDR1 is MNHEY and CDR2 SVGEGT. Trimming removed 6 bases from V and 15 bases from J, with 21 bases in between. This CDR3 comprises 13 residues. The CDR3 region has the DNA TGTGCCAGCAGGGTGACAGCATACAATGGGCTGTTCTTC. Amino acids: CASRVTAYNGLFF.

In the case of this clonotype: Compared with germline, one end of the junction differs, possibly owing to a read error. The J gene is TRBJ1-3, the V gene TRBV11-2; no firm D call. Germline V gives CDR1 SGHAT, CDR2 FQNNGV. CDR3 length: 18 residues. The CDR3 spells CASSSHLPTDSSGNTIYF. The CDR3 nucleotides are TGTGCCAGTAGCTCGCACCTCCCGACGGATAGCTCTGGAAACACCATATATTTC.

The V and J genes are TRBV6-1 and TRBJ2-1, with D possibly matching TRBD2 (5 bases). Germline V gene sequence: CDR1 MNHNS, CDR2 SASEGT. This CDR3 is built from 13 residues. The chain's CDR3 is CDISDISYNEQFF. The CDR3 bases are TGTGACATTAGCGATATCTCCTACAATGAGCAGTTCTTC.

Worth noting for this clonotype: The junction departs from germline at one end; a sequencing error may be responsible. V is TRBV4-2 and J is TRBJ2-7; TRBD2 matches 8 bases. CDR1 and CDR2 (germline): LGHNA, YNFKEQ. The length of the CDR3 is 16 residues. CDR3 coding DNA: TGTGCAAGCAGCCTCGGGACTAGGGGGAGGGTCAACGAGCAGTACTTT. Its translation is CASSLGTRGRVNEQYF.

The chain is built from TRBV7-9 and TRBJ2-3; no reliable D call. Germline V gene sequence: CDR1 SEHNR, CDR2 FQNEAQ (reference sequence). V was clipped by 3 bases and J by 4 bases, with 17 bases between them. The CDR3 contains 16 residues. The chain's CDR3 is CASSFRCGQGPDTQYF. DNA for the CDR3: TGTGCCAGCAGCTTTAGGTGCGGTCAAGGCCCAGATACGCAGTATTTT.

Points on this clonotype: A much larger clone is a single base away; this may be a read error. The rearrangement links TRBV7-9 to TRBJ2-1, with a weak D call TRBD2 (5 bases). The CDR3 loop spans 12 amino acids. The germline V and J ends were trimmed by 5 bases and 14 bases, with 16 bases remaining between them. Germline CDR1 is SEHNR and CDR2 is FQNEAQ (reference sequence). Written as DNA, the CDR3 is TGTGCCAGCAGCCAGCTAGCTCCCCTTGAGTTCTTC. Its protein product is CASSQLAPLEFF.

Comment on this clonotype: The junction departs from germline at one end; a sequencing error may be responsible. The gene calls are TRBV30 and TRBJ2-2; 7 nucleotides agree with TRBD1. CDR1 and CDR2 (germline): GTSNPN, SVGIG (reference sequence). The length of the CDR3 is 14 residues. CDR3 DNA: TGTTCCTGGAGTGGAACAGGGGTGGCCAGGGAGCTGTTTTTT. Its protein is CSWSGTGVARELFF.

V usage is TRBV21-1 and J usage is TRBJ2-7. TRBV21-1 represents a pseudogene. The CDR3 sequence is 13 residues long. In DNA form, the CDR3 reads TGTGACAGCACCCCAAGGTCTCCCGACGAGCAGTACTTC. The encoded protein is CDSTPRSPDEQYF.

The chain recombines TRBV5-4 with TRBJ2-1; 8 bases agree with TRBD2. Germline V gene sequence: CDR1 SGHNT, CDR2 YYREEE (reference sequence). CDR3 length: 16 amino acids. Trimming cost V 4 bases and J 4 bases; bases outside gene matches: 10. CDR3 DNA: TGTGCCAGCAGCCGATTCGGGACTAGTAGTTACAATGAGCAGTTCTTC. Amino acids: CASSRFGTSSYNEQFF.

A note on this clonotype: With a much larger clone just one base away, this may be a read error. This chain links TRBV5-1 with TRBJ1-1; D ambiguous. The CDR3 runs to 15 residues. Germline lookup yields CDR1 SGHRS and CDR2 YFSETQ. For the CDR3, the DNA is TGCGCCGGCAGCTACCGATATACGGGGAACACTGAAGCTTTCTTT. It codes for CAGSYRYTGNTEAFF.

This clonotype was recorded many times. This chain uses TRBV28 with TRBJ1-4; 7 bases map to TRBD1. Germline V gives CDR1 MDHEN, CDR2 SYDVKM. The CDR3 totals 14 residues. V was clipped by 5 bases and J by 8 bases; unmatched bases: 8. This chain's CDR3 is CASSHSTGPEKLFF. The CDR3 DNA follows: TGTGCCAGCAGTCATTCGACAGGGCCGGAAAAACTGTTTTTT.

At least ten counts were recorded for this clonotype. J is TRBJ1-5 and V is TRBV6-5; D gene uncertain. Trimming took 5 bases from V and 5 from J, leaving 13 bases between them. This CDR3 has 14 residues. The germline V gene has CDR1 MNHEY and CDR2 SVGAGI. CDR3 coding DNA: TGTGCCAGCAGTCCCATCGATGGGGATCAGCCCCAGCATTTT. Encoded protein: CASSPIDGDQPQHF.

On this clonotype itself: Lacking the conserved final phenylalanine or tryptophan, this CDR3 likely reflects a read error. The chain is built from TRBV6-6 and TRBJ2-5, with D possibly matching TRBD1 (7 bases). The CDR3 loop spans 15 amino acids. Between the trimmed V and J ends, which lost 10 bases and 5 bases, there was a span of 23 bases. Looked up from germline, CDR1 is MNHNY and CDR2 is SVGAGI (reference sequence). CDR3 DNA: TGTGCCACCCAACGTGCGAGGCGGGACAGTGAGACCCAGTACTCC. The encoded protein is CATQRARRDSETQYS.

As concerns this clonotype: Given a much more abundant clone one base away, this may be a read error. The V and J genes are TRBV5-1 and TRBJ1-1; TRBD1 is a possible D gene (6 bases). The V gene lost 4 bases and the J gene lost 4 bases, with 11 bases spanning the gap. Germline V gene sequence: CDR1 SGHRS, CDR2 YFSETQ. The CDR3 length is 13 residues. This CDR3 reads CASSGTMITEAFF. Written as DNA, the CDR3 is TGCGCCAGCAGCGGGACAATGATCACTGAAGCTTTCTTT.

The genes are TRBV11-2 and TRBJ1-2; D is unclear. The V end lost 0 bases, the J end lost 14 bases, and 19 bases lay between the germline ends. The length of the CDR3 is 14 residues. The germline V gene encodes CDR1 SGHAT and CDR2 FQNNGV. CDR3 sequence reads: CASSLEPINYGNTF. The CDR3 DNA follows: TGTGCCAGCAGCTTAGAGCCTATTAACTATGGCAATACCTTC.